Listed below are T cell receptor beta chains from one sample, sequenced in a study of T cell repertoires in cytomegalovirus infection. One entry per CDR3 protein results from TCRdb running MiXCR on the reads. The sample shows about 260,000 distinct CDR3 sequences, around 15% of them seen only once. Sequenced: PBMCs. These receptors were obtained from a human donor in good health (CMV status not recorded). Some clones in this sample may be carry-over from other donors' samples. Both conserved end residues are part of each CDR3. Fields, in order: clone size, V gene, J gene, D gene, CDR3 DNA, CDR3 protein. The D gene is left open where the match is weak. Only some rows state a clone size, as once, few, many or a class for expanded clones.

abundance: .; v_gene: TRBV2; j_gene: TRBJ1-4; d_gene: TRBD1; CDR3nt: TGTGCCAGCAGCCCCGACAGGGTTCTGTTTTTT; CDR3aa: CASSPDRVLFF
abundance: .; v_gene: TRBV6-1; j_gene: TRBJ2-6; d_gene: .; CDR3nt: TGTGCCAGCAGTGAAGTGGGCTCTGGGGCCAACGTCCTGACTTTC; CDR3aa: CASSEVGSGANVLTF
abundance: .; v_gene: TRBV29-1; j_gene: TRBJ1-1; d_gene: TRBD1; CDR3nt: TGCAGCACACGACAGGGGATTCGCCACACTGAAGCTTTCTTT; CDR3aa: CSTRQGIRHTEAFF
abundance: .; v_gene: TRBV2; j_gene: TRBJ2-5; d_gene: .; CDR3nt: TGTGCCAGCAGTGTCCGGTACGGAGGGGGGAGCGTCCAAGAGACCCAGTACTTC; CDR3aa: CASSVRYGGGSVQETQYF
abundance: .; v_gene: TRBV6-6; j_gene: TRBJ2-3; d_gene: TRBD2; CDR3nt: TGTGCCAGCAGTCGAGGACAGCGGGAGGGCTTCACAGATACGCAGTATTTT; CDR3aa: CASSRGQREGFTDTQYF
abundance: .; v_gene: TRBV18; j_gene: TRBJ2-5; d_gene: .; CDR3nt: TGTGCCAGCTCACTTTCAGGGGACCAAGAGACCCAGTACTTC; CDR3aa: CASSLSGDQETQYF
abundance: .; v_gene: TRBV11-2; j_gene: TRBJ2-2; d_gene: .; CDR3nt: TGTGCCAGCAGCCCGGGACTTACCACCGGGGAGCTGTTTTTT; CDR3aa: CASSPGLTTGELFF
abundance: few; v_gene: TRBV29-1; j_gene: TRBJ2-3; d_gene: .; CDR3nt: TGCAGCGTAGCGACAGGTGCAGATACGCAGTATTTT; CDR3aa: CSVATGADTQYF
abundance: few; v_gene: TRBV14; j_gene: TRBJ2-5; d_gene: .; CDR3nt: TGTGCCAGCAGCCAAATCGCTATCCGAGAGACCCAGTACTTC; CDR3aa: CASSQIAIRETQYF
abundance: many; v_gene: TRBV6-4; j_gene: TRBJ2-2; d_gene: .; CDR3nt: TGTGCCAGCAGTGACAAGGGCACCGGGGAGCTGTTTTTT; CDR3aa: CASSDKGTGELFF
abundance: .; v_gene: TRBV20-1; j_gene: TRBJ2-2; d_gene: .; CDR3nt: TGCAGTGCTAGAAAAACTCAGGGATACACCGGGGAGCTGTTTTTT; CDR3aa: CSARKTQGYTGELFF
abundance: .; v_gene: TRBV4-3; j_gene: TRBJ2-7; d_gene: .; CDR3nt: TGCGCCAGCAGCCAAGATGGAACACTCCTGGGGCGGGACTCCTACGAGCAGTACTTC; CDR3aa: CASSQDGTLLGRDSYEQYF
abundance: .; v_gene: TRBV15; j_gene: TRBJ2-2; d_gene: .; CDR3nt: TGTGCCACCAGCAGACCCAACCGGGATCGGTTGGCCGGGGAGCTGTTTTTT; CDR3aa: CATSRPNRDRLAGELFF
abundance: few; v_gene: TRBV25-1; j_gene: TRBJ2-3; d_gene: TRBD1; CDR3nt: TGTGCCAGCAGTGGGGACAGGGCGCAGTATTTT; CDR3aa: CASSGDRAQYF
abundance: many; v_gene: TRBV7-9; j_gene: TRBJ1-4; d_gene: .; CDR3nt: TGTGCCAGCAGCGAAACCGACGGGAACCCTGCAACTAATGAAAAACTGTTTTTT; CDR3aa: CASSETDGNPATNEKLFF
abundance: .; v_gene: TRBV9; j_gene: TRBJ2-7; d_gene: .; CDR3nt: TGTGCCAGCAGCGTAGTTGGGGGCGAGCAGTACTTC; CDR3aa: CASSVVGGEQYF
abundance: many; v_gene: TRBV7-9; j_gene: TRBJ2-1; d_gene: TRBD2; CDR3nt: TGTGCCAGCAGCTTAGCTGGGGGAAGCGGGAGGGCCGACAATGAGCAGTTCTTC; CDR3aa: CASSLAGGSGRADNEQFF
abundance: few; v_gene: TRBV20-1; j_gene: TRBJ1-2; d_gene: .; CDR3nt: TGCAGTGCTAGGGACAGCGGCCCCTTTGGCTACACCTTC; CDR3aa: CSARDSGPFGYTF
abundance: few; v_gene: TRBV7-9; j_gene: TRBJ2-5; d_gene: TRBD1; CDR3nt: TGTGCCAGCAGCCTGACAGGGCGGCCAAGCCTCCAAGAGACCCAGTACTTC; CDR3aa: CASSLTGRPSLQETQYF
abundance: many; v_gene: TRBV12-5; j_gene: TRBJ1-5; d_gene: TRBD1; CDR3nt: TGTGCTAGTGGTACGGACAGGGGAAATCAGCCCCAGCATTTT; CDR3aa: CASGTDRGNQPQHF
abundance: many; v_gene: TRBV7-6; j_gene: TRBJ1-1; d_gene: TRBD1; CDR3nt: TGTGCCAGCAGCAAGGGACAGGGGGAGACTGAAGCTTTCTTT; CDR3aa: CASSKGQGETEAFF
abundance: .; v_gene: TRBV29-1; j_gene: TRBJ1-1; d_gene: .; CDR3nt: TGCAGCGTTACCCTGAACACTGAAGCTTTCTTT; CDR3aa: CSVTLNTEAFF
abundance: many; v_gene: TRBV28; j_gene: TRBJ1-5; d_gene: .; CDR3nt: TGTGCCAGCAGTTTGGGGGGGGCTGAGAGGCCCCAGCATTTT; CDR3aa: CASSLGGAERPQHF
abundance: .; v_gene: TRBV11-2; j_gene: TRBJ2-7; d_gene: TRBD1; CDR3nt: TGTGCCAGCAGCTCATTCCGGGACAGACCCTACGAGCAGTACTTC; CDR3aa: CASSSFRDRPYEQYF
abundance: .; v_gene: TRBV7-2; j_gene: TRBJ1-2; d_gene: .; CDR3nt: TGTGCCAGCAGCTCCCGCGGGGGTCGCTATGGCTACACCTTC; CDR3aa: CASSSRGGRYGYTF
abundance: many; v_gene: TRBV20-1; j_gene: TRBJ1-1; d_gene: TRBD1; CDR3nt: TGCAGTGCGCAACCGACAGGGTTTGAAGCTTTCTTT; CDR3aa: CSAQPTGFEAFF
abundance: .; v_gene: TRBV20-1; j_gene: TRBJ2-5; d_gene: .; CDR3nt: TGCAGTGCTTACCGGGACCGAGAGGCCCAGTACTTC; CDR3aa: CSAYRDREAQYF
abundance: many; v_gene: TRBV7-9; j_gene: TRBJ1-4; d_gene: .; CDR3nt: TGTGCCAGCATTGGGCAACCTAATGAAAAACTGTTTTTT; CDR3aa: CASIGQPNEKLFF